Sequencing of this T cell receptor beta chain was carried out in a study of cytomegalovirus exposure and HLA in healthy donors. Method: immunoSEQ multiplex PCR; TCRdb's copy keeps in-frame clones and lacks some. The sample carries 150,000 to 200,000 clones, about 81% recorded once. The V end lost 5 bases, the J end lost 0 bases, and 20 bases lay between the germline ends. The CDR3 extends over 17 amino acids. Germline V CDR1 and CDR2: LNHDA, SQIVND (reference sequence). The receptor was derived from a woman aged 30 to 39 in good health and CMV-seronegative. The sequenced sample consisted of PBMCs. The chain is built from TRBV19 and TRBJ2-7; tentatively, D is TRBD1 (5 bases). CDR3 sequence: CASSRTPSTLSSYEQYF. The CDR3 nucleotides are TGTGCCAGTAGTCGGACACCTTCCACCCTGAGCTCCTACGAGCAGTACTTC.